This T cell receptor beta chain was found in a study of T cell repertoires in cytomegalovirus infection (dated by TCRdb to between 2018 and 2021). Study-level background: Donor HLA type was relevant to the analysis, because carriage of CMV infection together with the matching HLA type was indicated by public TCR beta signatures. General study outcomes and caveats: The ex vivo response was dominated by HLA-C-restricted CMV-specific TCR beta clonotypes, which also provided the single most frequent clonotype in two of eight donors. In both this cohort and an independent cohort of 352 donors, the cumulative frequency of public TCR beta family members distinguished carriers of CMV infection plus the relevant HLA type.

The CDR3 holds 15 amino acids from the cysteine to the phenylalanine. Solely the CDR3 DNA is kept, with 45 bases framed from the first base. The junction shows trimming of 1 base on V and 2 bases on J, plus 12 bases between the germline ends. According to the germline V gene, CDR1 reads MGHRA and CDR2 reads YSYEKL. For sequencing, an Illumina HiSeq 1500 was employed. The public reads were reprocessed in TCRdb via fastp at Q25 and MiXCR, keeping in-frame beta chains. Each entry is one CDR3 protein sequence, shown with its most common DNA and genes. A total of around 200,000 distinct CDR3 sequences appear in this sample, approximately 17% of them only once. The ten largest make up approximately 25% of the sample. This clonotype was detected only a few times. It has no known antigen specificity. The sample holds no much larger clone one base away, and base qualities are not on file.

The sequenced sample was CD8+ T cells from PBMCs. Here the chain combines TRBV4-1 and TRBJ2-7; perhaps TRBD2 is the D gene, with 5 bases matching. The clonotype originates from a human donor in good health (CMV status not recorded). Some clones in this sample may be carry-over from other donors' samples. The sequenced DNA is TGCGCCAGCAGCCAAGCGAGGGCGGATACCTACGAGCAGTACTTC. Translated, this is CASSQARADTYEQYF.